Each of the 23 T cell receptor beta chains below was sequenced from the same sample in a study of blood T cell repertoires in COVID-19. Method: immunoSEQ multiplex PCR; TCRdb's copy keeps in-frame clones and lacks some. The sample has 40,000 to 60,000 clones; roughly 84% are singletons. The sequencing sample was made of peripheral blood. The receptors derive from a man between 50 and 59 years old with acute or convalescent COVID-19.

The gene calls are TRBV6-2 or TRBV6-3 and TRBJ2-7; D is perhaps TRBD2 (5 bases). This CDR3 is 15 amino acids long. Germline V lookup: CDR1 MNHEY, CDR2 SVGEGT. The V gene lost 0 bases and the J gene lost 2 bases, with 11 bases spanning the gap. The CDR3 DNA is TGTGCCAGCAGTTACTCTACGGGATGGACCTACGAGCAGTACTTC. Residues: CASSYSTGWTYEQYF.

The J gene is TRBJ1-5, the V gene TRBV6-2 or TRBV6-3, with a tentative D call TRBD1 (6 bases). The germline gives CDR1 MNHEY, CDR2 SVGEGT. This CDR3 has 18 amino acids. The V end lost 2 bases, the J end lost 0 bases, and 17 bases lay between the germline ends. CDR3 protein: CASSYPHATGYSNQPQHF. The DNA of the CDR3 is TGTGCCAGCAGTTACCCCCATGCGACAGGCTATAGCAATCAGCCCCAGCATTTT.

The chain has TRBV5-3 and TRBJ2-1; D ambiguous. TRBV5-3 is an open reading frame whose function is uncertain. Deletions cut 4 bases from V and 5 bases from J, with 19 bases between. The CDR3 spans 16 residues. The CDR3: CARSNDLRRQNNEQFF. The CDR3 DNA is TGTGCCAGAAGCAACGACCTTCGGCGGCAGAACAATGAGCAGTTCTTC.

The chain carries TRBV4-2 and TRBJ2-5; 9 bases match TRBD2. The CDR3 has 14 residues. CDR1 LGHNA and CDR2 YNFKEQ come from the germline V gene. The V and J ends lost 4 bases and 0 bases, in that order; junction bases with no gene match: 0. The CDR3 sequence is CASSRLADQETQYF. CDR3 bases: TGTGCCAGCAGCCGACTAGCGGACCAAGAGACCCAGTACTTC.

The CDR3 sequence is CASSEGYNEQFF. CDR3 nucleotides: TGTGCCAGCAGTGAGGGATACAATGAGCAGTTCTTC. The V gene is TRBV6-2 or TRBV6-3, the J gene TRBJ2-1, with a possible D match to TRBD2 (5 bases). Germline assignment: CDR1 MNHEY and CDR2 SVGEGT. V lost 5 bases and J 4 bases, leaving 6 bases between the germline ends. The CDR3 sequence is 12 residues long.

V usage is TRBV18 and J usage is TRBJ2-1; maybe TRBD1 (5 bases). Germline-derived CDR1 and CDR2 are KGHSH and LQKENI. V was trimmed by 0 bases and J by 1 base, leaving 10 bases between them. The CDR3 is made up of 16 amino acids. CDR3 DNA: TGTGCCAGCTCACCACCCGACAGAAGGTCCTACAATGAGCAGTTCTTC. Its protein is CASSPPDRRSYNEQFF.

The V gene is TRBV6-2 or TRBV6-3, the J gene TRBJ2-3, with 12 bases fitting TRBD2. J was trimmed by 4 bases and V by 5 bases; bases with no gene match: 7. The CDR3 covers 16 residues. Per germline, CDR1 MNHEY and CDR2 SVGEGT. In DNA form, the CDR3 reads TGTGCCAGCAGTCAGACTAGCGGGGGCCCCCCAGATACGCAGTATTTT. The encoded protein is CASSQTSGGPPDTQYF.

DNA for the CDR3: TGTGCCAGCAGCTTAGGACTCACTGAAGCTTTCTTT. Residues: CASSLGLTEAFF. The chain employs TRBV7-9 and TRBJ1-1; D is uncertain. The CDR3 is 12 amino acids. CDR1 is SEHNR, CDR2 FQNEAQ, per germline (reference sequence). V was clipped by 1 base and J by 4 bases, with 4 bases between them.

The chain links TRBV7-2 to TRBJ1-2, with no clear D. The V gene lost 1 base and the J gene lost 0 bases, with 12 bases spanning the gap. The length of the CDR3 is 16 residues. CDR1 SGHTA and CDR2 FQGNSA come from the germline V gene. The CDR3 DNA follows: TGTGCCAGCAGCTTAGGAGGAGGGTTCACTAACTATGGCTACACCTTC. This encodes CASSLGGGFTNYGYTF.

This chain links TRBV2 with TRBJ2-3; D ambiguous. The germline V gene encodes CDR1 SNHLY and CDR2 FYNNEI. This CDR3 has 11 residues. V lost 6 bases and J lost 6, with 7 bases in between. The CDR3 is CASRVRDTQYF. The CDR3 DNA reads TGTGCCAGCAGGGTTCGGGATACGCAGTATTTT.

This clone was seen a few times. The genes are TRBV6-5 and TRBJ1-3; D call uncertain. Germline V gene data show CDR1 as MNHEY and CDR2 as SVGAGI. Trimming took 7 bases from V and 3 from J, leaving 4 bases between them. CDR3 length: 11 amino acids. The CDR3 bases are TGTGCCAGCATCATTGGAAACACCATATATTTT. Translation: CASIIGNTIYF.

This chain uses TRBV7-2 with TRBJ1-6, with no clear D. The CDR3 length is 13 residues. Per germline, CDR1 SGHTA and CDR2 FQGNSA. Trimming removed 8 bases from V and 11 bases from J, with 16 bases in between. DNA for the CDR3: TGTGCCAGCCGACTAACGGGTTGGGCACCCCTCCACTTT. It encodes CASRLTGWAPLHF. Full variable domain (remainder filled in from reference TRBV7-2 and TRBJ1-6): GAGVSQSPSNKVTEKGKDVELRCDPISGHTALYWYRQSLGQGLEFLIYFQGNSAPDKSGLPSDRFSAERTGGSVSTLTIQRTQQEDSAVYLCASRLTGWAPLHFGNGTRLTVT.

The chain has TRBV7-8 and TRBJ1-2; D is perhaps TRBD1 (5 bases). V lost 0 bases to trimming and J lost 7 bases, with 18 bases between them. Germline CDR1 is SGHVS and CDR2 is FQNEAQ. CDR3 length: 16 amino acids. The CDR3 here is CASSLAFMTAVRGYTF. Written as DNA, the CDR3 is TGTGCCAGCAGCTTAGCGTTTATGACAGCCGTCCGTGGCTACACCTTC.

The chain combines TRBV5-4 with TRBJ2-2; maybe TRBD2 (5 bases). Germline values: CDR1 SGHNT, CDR2 YYREEE (reference sequence). V lost 4 bases and J lost 3, with 19 bases in between. This CDR3 contains 17 residues. CDR3 sequence reads: CASSKEPAGLDTGELFF. The CDR3 coding sequence is TGTGCCAGCAGCAAAGAACCGGCGGGCTTGGACACCGGGGAGCTGTTTTTT.

The gene calls are TRBV6-5 and TRBJ2-5; maybe TRBD2 (6 bases). V shed 8 bases and J shed 1 base, with 17 bases lying between them. Germline V gene sequence: CDR1 MNHEY, CDR2 SVGAGI. The CDR3 spans 15 residues. The CDR3 is CASARRSRGQETQYF. CDR3 nucleotides: TGTGCCAGCGCTCGGAGGTCGCGGGGCCAAGAGACCCAGTACTTC.

In DNA, the CDR3 is TGTGCCAGCAGTCCGGACACGGGGGGGAGATCACCCCTCCACTTT. Its translation is CASSPDTGGRSPLHF. The J gene is TRBJ1-6, the V gene TRBV27, with D maybe TRBD1 (5 bases). Per germline, CDR1 MNHEY and CDR2 SMNVEV (reference sequence). Trimming removed 5 bases at V and 10 bases at J, with 18 bases between. This CDR3 is built from 15 residues.

V is TRBV3-1 (or the pseudogene TRBV3-2) and J is TRBJ2-5; the match to TRBD2 covers 10 bases. Trimming cost V 3 bases and J 5 bases; bases outside gene matches: 3. CDR3 length: 14 amino acids. The germline CDR1 and CDR2 sequences are LGHDT and YNNKEL (reference sequence). The CDR3 coding sequence is TGTGCCAGCAGCCACCCTAGCGGGAGTGAGACCCAGTACTTC. The encoded protein is CASSHPSGSETQYF.

A few counts support this clone. The chain recombines TRBV5-1 with TRBJ2-1, with unresolved D. CDR1 and CDR2 from the germline V gene are SGHRS and YFSETQ. The CDR3 is made up of 13 amino acids. The V gene lost 5 bases and the J gene lost 4 bases, with 10 bases spanning the gap. CDR3 amino acids: CASRSSTYNEQFF. The CDR3 region has the DNA TGCGCCAGCAGGTCCTCTACTTACAATGAGCAGTTCTTC.

The rearrangement joins TRBV15 to TRBJ1-1; tentative D call: TRBD1 (5 bases). Between the trimmed V and J ends, which lost 5 bases and 4 bases, there was a span of 17 bases. CDR1 is LNHNV and CDR2 is YYDKDF in the germline V gene (reference sequence). This CDR3 comprises 15 residues. CDR3: CATSYELGGATEAFF. The CDR3 bases are TGTGCCACCAGCTACGAGCTCGGGGGTGCCACTGAAGCTTTCTTT.

The chain combines TRBV11-2 with TRBJ2-1, with 7 bases aligning to TRBD2. Losses at the gene ends were 4 bases for V and 8 bases for J; bases not matched to a gene: 5. In germline, CDR1 is SGHAT, CDR2 FQNNGV. CDR3 length: 13 residues. In DNA, the CDR3 is TGTGCCAGCAGCTCCCTGGGGGGGTATGAGCAGTTCTTC. As protein: CASSSLGGYEQFF.

The chain links TRBV11-2 to TRBJ1-1, with D tentatively TRBD1 (6 bases). Between the trimmed V and J ends, which lost 5 bases and 3 bases, there was a span of 13 bases. CDR1 and CDR2 from the germline V gene are SGHAT and FQNNGV. This CDR3 has 14 residues. CDR3 bases: TGTGCCAGCAGCGGCGCGGGGGCGGACACTGAAGCTTTCTTT. Residues: CASSGAGADTEAFF.

This chain joins TRBV19 and TRBJ1-1, with D tentatively TRBD1 (6 bases). This CDR3 has 13 amino acids. The germline gives CDR1 LNHDA, CDR2 SQIVND (reference sequence). V was trimmed by 4 bases and J by 1 base, leaving 7 bases between them. The CDR3 loop is CASSTQGNTEAFF. CDR3 in DNA: TGTGCCAGTAGTACACAGGGGAACACTGAAGCTTTCTTT.

The J gene is TRBJ1-5, the V gene TRBV28; a possible D gene is TRBD1 (6 bases). Germline V CDR1 and CDR2: MDHEN, SYDVKM. The length of the CDR3 is 16 residues. V shed 3 bases and J shed 4 bases, with 16 bases lying between them. This CDR3 reads CASSLPNRAWNQPQHF. CDR3 DNA sequence: TGTGCCAGCAGTTTGCCGAACAGGGCATGGAATCAGCCCCAGCATTTT.